This T cell receptor beta chain originates from a study of blood T cell repertoires in COVID-19. As handled by the study authors: Estimation of nucleated cell counts was performed using reference gene primer amplification. The repertoire was sequenced with immunoSEQ multiplex PCR; TCRdb's copy has only in-frame clones and lacks some. That table supplies the V and J calls and clone size; D and trimming were determined from the DNA. The data show around 330,000 clones, with 85% seen just once and around 2% held by the top ten. CDR1 is SGHRS and CDR2 is YFSETQ in the germline V gene. This CDR3 has 20 amino acids. With V trimmed by 0 bases and J by 4 bases, 12 bases remained unmatched. Everyone who took part was roughly 18 to 100 years old, and they came from about 23 US areas. Participants' own reports of clinical history determined their cohort assignment. Exposed participants came across a COVID-19 case within 2 weeks before study entry.

This TCR came from a woman in her 30s who had been exposed to COVID-19. The chain couples TRBV5-1 to TRBJ2-2, with 13 bases identical to TRBD2. What was sequenced was PBMCs or T cells enriched from blood (not recorded which). The CDR3 DNA reads TGCGCCAGCAGCTTGGCCGGGACTAGCGGGGTAGCTTTGGGCACCGGGGAGCTGTTTTTT. Protein: CASSLAGTSGVALGTGELFF.